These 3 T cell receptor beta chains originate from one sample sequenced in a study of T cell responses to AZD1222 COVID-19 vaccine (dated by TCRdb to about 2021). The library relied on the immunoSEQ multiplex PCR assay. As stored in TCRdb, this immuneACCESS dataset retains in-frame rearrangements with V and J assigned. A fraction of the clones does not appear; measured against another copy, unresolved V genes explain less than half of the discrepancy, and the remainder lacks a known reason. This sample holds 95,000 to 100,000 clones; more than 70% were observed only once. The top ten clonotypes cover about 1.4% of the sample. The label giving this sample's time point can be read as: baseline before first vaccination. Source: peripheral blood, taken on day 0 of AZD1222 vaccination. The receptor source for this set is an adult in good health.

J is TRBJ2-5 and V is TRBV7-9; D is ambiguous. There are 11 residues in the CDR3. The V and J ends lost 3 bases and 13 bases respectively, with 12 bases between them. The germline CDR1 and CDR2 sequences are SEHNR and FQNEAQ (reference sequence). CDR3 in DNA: TGTGCCAGCAGCTTCGGGTATCCTCCGTACTTC. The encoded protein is CASSFGYPPYF. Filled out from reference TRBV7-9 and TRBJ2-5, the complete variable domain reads DTGVSQNPRHKITKRGQNVTFRCDPISEHNRLYWYRQTLGQGPEFLTYFQNEAQLEKSRLLSDRFSAERPKGSFSTLEIQRTEQGDSAMYLCASSFGYPPYFGPGTRLLVL.

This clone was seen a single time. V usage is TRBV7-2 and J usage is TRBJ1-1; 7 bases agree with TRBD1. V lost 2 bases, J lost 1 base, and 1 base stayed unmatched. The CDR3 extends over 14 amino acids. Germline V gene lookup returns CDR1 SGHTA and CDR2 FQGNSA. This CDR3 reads CASSLTGANTEAFF. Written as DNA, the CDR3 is TGTGCCAGCAGCTTAACAGGGGCGAACACTGAAGCTTTCTTT. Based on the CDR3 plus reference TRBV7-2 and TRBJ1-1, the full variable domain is GAGVSQSPSNKVTEKGKDVELRCDPISGHTALYWYRQSLGQGLEFLIYFQGNSAPDKSGLPSDRFSAERTGGSVSTLTIQRTQQEDSAVYLCASSLTGANTEAFFGQGTRLTVV.

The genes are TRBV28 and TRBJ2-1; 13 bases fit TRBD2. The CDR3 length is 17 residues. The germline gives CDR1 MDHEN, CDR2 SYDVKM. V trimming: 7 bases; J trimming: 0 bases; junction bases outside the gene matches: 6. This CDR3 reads CASTTSGRPSSYNEQFF. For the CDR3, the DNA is TGTGCCAGCACGACTAGCGGGAGGCCTAGCTCCTACAATGAGCAGTTCTTC.